This TCR beta chain was identified in a study of cytomegalovirus exposure and HLA in healthy donors (dated 2017 in TCRdb). Looking at the study overall: According to a later analysis, the roughly 120 validation repertoires were produced on the same platform as the 700 or so repertoires of the first cohort. The study aimed to test whether signatures of past pathogen exposure could be identified by cataloging public T cell receptors. Besides the first cohort of 550 to 750 subjects, a separate validation cohort made up of over 100 different subjects was used. The study combined high-throughput TCR immunosequencing, statistical association of individual TCRs with disease status, and machine learning to predict cytomegalovirus infection status.

Donors formed part of the validation cohort, which comprised 120 subjects and was distinct from the first cohort of 550 to 850 subjects. A word on this clone: Its antigen target is currently unknown. No base quality values were provided; no much bigger clone lies one nucleotide off.

On the study overall, not on this receptor specifically: According to the authors, the approach could potentially be generalized to other disease states and immunological phenotypes. The classifier was reported to diagnose cytomegalovirus status with high specificity and sensitivity in both the original cohort and the validation cohort. Three of the identified cytomegalovirus-associated TCR beta chains were confirmed in vitro to be specific for cytomegalovirus antigens. The study listed 150 to 200 TCR beta chains as associated with cytomegalovirus. A later analysis lacked HLA typing for the validation cohort, so it scored co-occurrence in that cohort across all 120 or so repertoires. In a later analysis, TCRs clustered in the first cohort were found to also tend to co-occur in the 110 or so validation repertoires, with approximately 94% of cluster scores above 0. Across donors, most TCR sequences were observed very rarely, whereas some public TCRs were present in many individuals.

Libraries were made using the immunoSEQ multiplex PCR assay. The authors' pipeline ran thus. A statistical classification framework was built for diagnosing cytomegalovirus status from the catalog of TCR beta chain sequences. TCRdb provides this immuneACCESS table in a form limited to in-frame rearrangements. Some clones are lacking; in checked studies, under half of them reflect an unresolved V gene, and why the rest are absent is not known. That table gives V, J and clone size, and the DNA gave D and trimming. This sample gives some 180,000 clones in total; about three quarters of them show up just once. Together, the top ten hold 0.95% to 1.5% of the sample. The CDR3 covers 15 residues, taking in both the cysteine and the phenylalanine. Of the read, only the CDR3 DNA is kept; its 45 bases are in frame from base 1. CDR1 and CDR2 (MNHNS, SASEGT) derive from the germline V gene. V trim: 4 bases; J trim: 4 bases; unmatched bases: 2.

Here the chain combines TRBV6-1 and TRBJ2-1, and 12 junctional nucleotides match TRBD2. The clonotype was recovered from a woman aged 25 to 45 in good health and CMV-seronegative. The sample consisted of PBMCs. CDR3 sequence: CASSAGTSGYNEQFF. DNA sequence: TGTGCCAGCAGTGCCGGGACTAGCGGGTACAATGAGCAGTTCTTC.